This T cell receptor (beta chain) was identified during a study of blood T cell repertoires in COVID-19. Produced via immunoSEQ multiplex PCR; TCRdb's table is partial and in-frame only. The top ten hold 1.3% to 1.5% of the sample, which has under 250,000 clones, just over 85% seen once. The ends were cut back, 8 bases at V and 1 base at J, with 18 bases in the middle. The length of the CDR3 is 15 residues. Per the germline V gene, CDR1 is LNHDA and CDR2 is SQIVND (reference sequence). This chain connects TRBV19 to TRBJ2-7; D perhaps matches TRBD2 (6 bases). Sequencing was performed on peripheral blood. The receptor's source is a man older than 75 with acute or convalescent COVID-19. CDR3 sequence: CASGLRQGASYEQYF. CDR3 nucleotide sequence: TGTGCCAGTGGACTACGGCAAGGAGCTTCCTACGAGCAGTACTTC.